This paragraph covers one T cell receptor (beta chain) sequence. The antigen remains undetermined. The CDR3 consists of 13 residues. Trimming took off 3 bases at V and 2 bases at J, with 5 bases between the two ends. The germline V gene has CDR1 MNHEY and CDR2 SMNVEV (reference sequence). The data were taken from a study of T cell responses to AZD1222 COVID-19 vaccine. Across the whole study: Timing groups of about 4 and about 12 weeks for second doses were pooled. Findings and caveats of the study: The study found Spike-specific TCR breadth and depth rose after two AZD1222 doses. Repertoire collection took place solely once the T cell response had peaked. Spike was spanned by vaccine-associated CD4 TCRs, with dominance at 160-218 and 743-854.

Assay: immunoSEQ multiplex PCR; the TCRdb copy retains only in-frame clones and omits some. This table holds about 130,000 clones, more than 85% found once. Sequenced material: peripheral blood, taken on day 0 of AZD1222 vaccination. This clonotype originated in an adult in good health. V usage is TRBV27 and J usage is TRBJ1-5; D remains unclear. The CDR3 here is CASSFGGNQPQHF. CDR3 nucleotides: TGTGCCAGCAGTTTCGGGGGCAATCAGCCCCAGCATTTT.